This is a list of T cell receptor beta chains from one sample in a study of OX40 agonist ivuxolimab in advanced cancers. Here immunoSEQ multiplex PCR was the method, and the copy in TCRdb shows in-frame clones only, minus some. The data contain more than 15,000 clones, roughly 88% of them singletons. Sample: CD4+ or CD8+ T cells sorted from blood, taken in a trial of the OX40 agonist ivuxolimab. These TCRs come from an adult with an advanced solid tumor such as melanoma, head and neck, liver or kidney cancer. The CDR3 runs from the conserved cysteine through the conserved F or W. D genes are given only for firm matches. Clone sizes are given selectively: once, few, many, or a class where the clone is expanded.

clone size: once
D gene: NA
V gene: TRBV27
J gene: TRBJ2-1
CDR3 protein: CASSLRGRINEQFF
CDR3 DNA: TGTGCCAGCAGTTTACGGGGGAGAATAAATGAGCAGTTCTTC

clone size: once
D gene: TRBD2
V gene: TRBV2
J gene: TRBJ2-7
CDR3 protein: CASSEGRRDLRETGEQYF
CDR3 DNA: TGTGCCAGCAGTGAAGGCCGCCGGGATTTGCGGGAGACGGGCGAGCAGTACTTC

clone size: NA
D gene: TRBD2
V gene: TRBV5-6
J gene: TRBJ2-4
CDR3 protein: CASSLVLAESQYF
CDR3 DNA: TGTGCCAGCAGCTTGGTACTAGCGGAAAGTCAGTACTTC

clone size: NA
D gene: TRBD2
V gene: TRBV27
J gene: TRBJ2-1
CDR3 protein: CASRVGGSSYNEQFF
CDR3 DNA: TGTGCCAGCCGGGTTGGCGGGAGCTCCTACAATGAGCAGTTCTTC

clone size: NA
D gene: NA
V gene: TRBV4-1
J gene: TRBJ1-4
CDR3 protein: CASSQGASTNEKLFF
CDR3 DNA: TGCGCCAGCAGCCAGGGGGCATCAACTAATGAAAAACTGTTTTTT

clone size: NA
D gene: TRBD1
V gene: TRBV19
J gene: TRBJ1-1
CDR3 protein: CASSAPGQGGANTEAFF
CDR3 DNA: TGTGCCAGTAGTGCCCCGGGACAGGGTGGGGCGAACACTGAAGCTTTCTTT

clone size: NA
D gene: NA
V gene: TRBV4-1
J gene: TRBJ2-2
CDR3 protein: CASSQVIGTGELFF
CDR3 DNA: TGCGCCAGCAGCCAAGTTATAGGGACCGGGGAGCTGTTTTTT

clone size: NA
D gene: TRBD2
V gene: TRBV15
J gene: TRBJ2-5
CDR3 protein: CATGLAGGLKETQYF
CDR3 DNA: TGTGCCACCGGACTAGCGGGCGGACTTAAAGAGACCCAGTACTTC

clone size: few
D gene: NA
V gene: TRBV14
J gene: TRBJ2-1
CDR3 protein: CASSQVKRFGVWDNEQFF
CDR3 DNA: TGTGCCAGCAGCCAAGTAAAGCGATTCGGGGTTTGGGACAATGAGCAGTTCTTC

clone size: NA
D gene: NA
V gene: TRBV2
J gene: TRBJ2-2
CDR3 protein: CASSGGGGELFF
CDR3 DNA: TGTGCCAGCAGTGGAGGTGGCGGGGAGCTGTTTTTT

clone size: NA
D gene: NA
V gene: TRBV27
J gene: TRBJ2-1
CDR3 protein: CASSLSKGSSYNEQFF
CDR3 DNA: TGTGCCAGCAGTTTATCGAAGGGGTCCTCCTACAATGAGCAGTTCTTC

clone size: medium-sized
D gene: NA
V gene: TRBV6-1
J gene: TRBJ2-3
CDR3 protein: CASRGASPADTQYF
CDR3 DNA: TGTGCCAGCCGGGGCGCTTCCCCCGCAGATACGCAGTATTTT

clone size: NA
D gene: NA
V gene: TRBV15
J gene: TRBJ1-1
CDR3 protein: CATSREADSPRDEAFF
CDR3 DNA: TGTGCCACCAGCAGAGAGGCGGACAGCCCGAGGGATGAAGCTTTCTTT

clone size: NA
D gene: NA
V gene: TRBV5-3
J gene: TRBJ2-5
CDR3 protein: CAGSRGETQYF
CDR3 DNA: TGTGCCGGTTCTAGGGGAGAGACCCAGTACTTC

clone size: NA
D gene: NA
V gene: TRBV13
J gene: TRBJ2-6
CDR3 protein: CASSLVGSSGANVLTF
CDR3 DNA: TGTGCCAGCAGCTTAGTTGGAAGCTCTGGGGCCAACGTCCTGACTTTC

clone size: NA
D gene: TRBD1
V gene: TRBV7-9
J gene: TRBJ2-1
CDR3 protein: CASRPGTGYNEQFF
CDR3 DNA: TGTGCCAGCAGACCCGGGACAGGGTACAATGAGCAGTTCTTC

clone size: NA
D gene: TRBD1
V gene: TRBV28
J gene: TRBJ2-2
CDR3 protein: CASSLQGAWGELFF
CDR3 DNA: TGTGCCAGCAGTCTACAGGGGGCGTGGGGGGAGCTGTTTTTT

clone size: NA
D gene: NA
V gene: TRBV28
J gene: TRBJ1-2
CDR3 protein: CASSLTAYYGYTF
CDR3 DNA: TGTGCCAGCAGTTTAACAGCCTACTATGGCTACACCTTC

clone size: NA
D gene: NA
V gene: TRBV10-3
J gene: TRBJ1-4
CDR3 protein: CAISESRDINEKLFF
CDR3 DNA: TGTGCCATCAGTGAGTCCCGGGACATTAATGAAAAACTGTTTTTT

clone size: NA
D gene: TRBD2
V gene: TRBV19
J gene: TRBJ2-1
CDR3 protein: CASSKLAGGPNEQFF
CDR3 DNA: TGTGCCAGCTCTAAACTAGCGGGAGGGCCCAATGAGCAGTTCTTC

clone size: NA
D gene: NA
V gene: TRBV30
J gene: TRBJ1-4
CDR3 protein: CAWRNYRSTNEKLFF
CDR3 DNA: TGTGCCTGGAGGAACTACAGGTCAACTAATGAAAAACTGTTTTTT

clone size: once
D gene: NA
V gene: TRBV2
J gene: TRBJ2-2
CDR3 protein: CASSVLKAVRAGELFF
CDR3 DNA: TGTGCCAGCAGTGTGCTCAAGGCCGTCCGGGCCGGGGAGCTGTTTTTT

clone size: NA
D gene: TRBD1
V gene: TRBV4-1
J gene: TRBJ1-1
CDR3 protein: CASSSGTGMVRANSPSYTEAFF
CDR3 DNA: TGCGCCAGCAGCTCCGGGACAGGAATGGTGCGGGCCAACTCTCCATCCTACACTGAAGCTTTCTTT

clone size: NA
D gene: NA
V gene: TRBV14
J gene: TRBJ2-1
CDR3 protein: CASSQWKYNEQFF
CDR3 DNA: TGTGCCAGCAGCCAATGGAAATACAATGAGCAGTTCTTC

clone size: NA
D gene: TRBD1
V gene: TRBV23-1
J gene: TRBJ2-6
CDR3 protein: CARRDRGHSGANVLTF
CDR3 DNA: TGCGCCAGGCGGGACAGGGGCCACTCTGGGGCCAACGTCCTGACTTTC

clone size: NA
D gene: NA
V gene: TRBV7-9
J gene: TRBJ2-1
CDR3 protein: CASSLAGGPLGEQFF
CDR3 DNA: TGTGCCAGCAGCTTAGCGGGGGGGCCCCTGGGTGAGCAGTTCTTC

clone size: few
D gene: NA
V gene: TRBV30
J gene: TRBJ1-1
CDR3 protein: CAWSVGNTEAFF
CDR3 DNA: TGTGCCTGGAGTGTGGGGAACACTGAAGCTTTCTTT

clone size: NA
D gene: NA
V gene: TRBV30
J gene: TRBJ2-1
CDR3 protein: CASRGSSYNEQFF
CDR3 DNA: TGTGCCTCGAGGGGTAGCTCCTACAATGAGCAGTTCTTC

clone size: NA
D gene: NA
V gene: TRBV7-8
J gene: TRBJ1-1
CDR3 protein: CASSLAVAVTEAFF
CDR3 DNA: TGTGCCAGCAGCTTAGCTGTGGCAGTCACTGAAGCTTTCTTT

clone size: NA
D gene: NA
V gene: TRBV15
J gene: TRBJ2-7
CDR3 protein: CATSTGAGGAYEQYF
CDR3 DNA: TGTGCCACTTCAACGGGCGCAGGGGGGGCCTACGAGCAGTACTTC

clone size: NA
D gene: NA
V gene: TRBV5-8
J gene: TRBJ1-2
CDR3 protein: CASSLGPANYGYTF
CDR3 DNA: TGTGCCAGCAGCTTGGGACCGGCTAACTATGGCTACACCTTC

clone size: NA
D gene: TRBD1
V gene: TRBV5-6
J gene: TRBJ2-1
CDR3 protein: CASSFGTGRNEQFF
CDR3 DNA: TGTGCCAGCAGCTTCGGGACAGGGCGGAATGAGCAGTTCTTC

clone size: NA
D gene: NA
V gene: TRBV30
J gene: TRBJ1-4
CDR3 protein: CAWSLVGIGEKLFF
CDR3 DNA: TGTGCCTGGAGTCTCGTGGGGATAGGGGAAAAACTGTTTTTT

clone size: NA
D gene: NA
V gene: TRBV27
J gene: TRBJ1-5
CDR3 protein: CASSTSGLTPRSNQPQHF
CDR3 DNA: TGTGCCAGCAGTACCTCGGGACTCACTCCACGGAGCAATCAGCCCCAGCATTTT

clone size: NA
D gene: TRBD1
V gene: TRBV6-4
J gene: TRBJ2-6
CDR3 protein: CASTDGTGGSGANVLTF
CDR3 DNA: TGTGCCAGCACTGACGGGACAGGGGGCTCTGGGGCCAACGTCCTGACTTTC

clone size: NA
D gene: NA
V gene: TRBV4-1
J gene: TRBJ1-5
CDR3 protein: CASSQGGYSNQPQHF
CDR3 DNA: TGCGCCAGCAGCCAAGGCGGATATAGCAATCAGCCCCAGCATTTT

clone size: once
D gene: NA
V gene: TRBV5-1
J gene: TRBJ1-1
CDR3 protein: CASSLSVKTEAFF
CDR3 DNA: TGCGCCAGCAGCTTGTCGGTAAAGACTGAAGCTTTCTTT

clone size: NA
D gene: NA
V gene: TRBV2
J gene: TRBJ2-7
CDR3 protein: CASMKGRVEQYF
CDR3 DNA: TGTGCCAGCATGAAGGGTAGAGTCGAGCAGTACTTC

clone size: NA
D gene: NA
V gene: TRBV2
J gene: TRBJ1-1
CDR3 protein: CASSLGRRVTEAFF
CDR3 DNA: TGTGCCAGCAGCCTTGGACGCAGGGTGACTGAAGCTTTCTTT

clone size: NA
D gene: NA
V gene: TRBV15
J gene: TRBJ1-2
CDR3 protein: CATSRDRGAVDYGYTF
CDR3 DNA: TGTGCCACCAGCAGAGATCGAGGGGCAGTAGACTATGGCTACACCTTC

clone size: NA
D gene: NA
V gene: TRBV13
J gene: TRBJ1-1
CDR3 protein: CASSLGAGGDEAFF
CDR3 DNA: TGTGCCAGCAGCTTAGGAGCCGGTGGGGATGAAGCTTTCTTT

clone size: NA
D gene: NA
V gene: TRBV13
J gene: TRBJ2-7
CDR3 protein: CASSLGALGYEQYF
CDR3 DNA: TGTGCCAGCAGCTTAGGCGCTTTAGGGTACGAGCAGTACTTC

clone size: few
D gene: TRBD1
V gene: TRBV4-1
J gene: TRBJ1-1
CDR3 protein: CASSPGTGGTEAFF
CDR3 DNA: TGCGCCAGCAGTCCCGGGACAGGAGGGACTGAAGCTTTCTTT

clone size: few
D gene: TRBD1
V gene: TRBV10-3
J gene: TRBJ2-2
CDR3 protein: CATDRGGIGELFF
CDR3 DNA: TGTGCCACCGACAGGGGCGGTATCGGGGAGCTGTTTTTT

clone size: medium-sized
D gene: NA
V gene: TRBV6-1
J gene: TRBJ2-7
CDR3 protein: CASTQGAGYEQYF
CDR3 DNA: TGTGCCAGCACCCAAGGTGCTGGCTACGAGCAGTACTTC

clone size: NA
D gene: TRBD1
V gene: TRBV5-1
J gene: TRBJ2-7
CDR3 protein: CASSWTGSSYEQYF
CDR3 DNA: TGCGCCAGCAGCTGGACAGGGTCGTCCTACGAGCAGTACTTC

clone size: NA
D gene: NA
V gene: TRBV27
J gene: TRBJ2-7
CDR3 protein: CASSLRGRPYEQYF
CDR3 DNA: TGTGCCAGCAGTTTAAGGGGACGGCCCTACGAGCAGTACTTC